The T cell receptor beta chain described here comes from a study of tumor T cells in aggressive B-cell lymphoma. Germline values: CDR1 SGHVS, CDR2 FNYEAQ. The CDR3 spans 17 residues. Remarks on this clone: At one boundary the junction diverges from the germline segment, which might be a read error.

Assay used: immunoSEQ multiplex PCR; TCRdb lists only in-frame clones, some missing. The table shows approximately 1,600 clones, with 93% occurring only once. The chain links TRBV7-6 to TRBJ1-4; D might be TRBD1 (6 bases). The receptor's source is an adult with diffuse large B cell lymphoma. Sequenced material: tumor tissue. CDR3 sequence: CASTLRTSGATNEKLFF. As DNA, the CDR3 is TGTGCCAGCACCTTAAGGACCTCAGGGGCAACTAATGAAAAACTGTTTTTT.